This TCR beta chain derives from a study of T cells in Graves' hyperthyroidism and ophthalmopathy. General study findings and limits: In the analysis, a 13 V-J model separated ophthalmopathy from stable hyperthyroidism. Ophthalmopathy onset followed model prediction by a median roughly 6 months.

Patients having uncontrolled infection, another autoimmune disease, pregnancy or lactation were not included. Together with thyroid ultrasound, orbital computed tomography, serum thyroxine and TRAb, clinical symptoms were used for diagnoses. What was amplified from RNA transcripts were TCR beta CDR3 regions. With the HTBI primer set, the TCR CDR3 went through a first round of RT-PCR. TCRdb used MiXCR to reprocess the multiplex PCR reads, holding one entry per CDR3 protein. The sample yields about 840,000 distinct CDR3 sequences, roughly 40% seen once. Germline lookup yields CDR1 SGHDN and CDR2 FVKESK. Deletions cut 3 bases from V and 2 bases from J, with 13 bases between. This CDR3 contains 15 residues. This clonotype was observed many times. Its antigen remains unknown.

Sequenced: blood. The chain joins TRBV14 to TRBJ1-2; D call uncertain. This TCR was sampled from a man aged 18 to 29 with Graves' hyperthyroidism. CDR3 protein: CASSHLGTANYGYTF. Here the CDR3 DNA reads TGTGCCAGCAGCCACCTGGGAACAGCCAACTATGGCTACACCTTC. Complete variable domain (other parts from reference TRBV14 and TRBJ1-2): EAGVTQFPSHSVIEKGQTVTLRCDPISGHDNLYWYRRVMGKEIKFLLHFVKESKQDESGMPNNRFLAERTGGTYSTLKVQPAELEDSGVYFCASSHLGTANYGYTFGSGTRLTVV.